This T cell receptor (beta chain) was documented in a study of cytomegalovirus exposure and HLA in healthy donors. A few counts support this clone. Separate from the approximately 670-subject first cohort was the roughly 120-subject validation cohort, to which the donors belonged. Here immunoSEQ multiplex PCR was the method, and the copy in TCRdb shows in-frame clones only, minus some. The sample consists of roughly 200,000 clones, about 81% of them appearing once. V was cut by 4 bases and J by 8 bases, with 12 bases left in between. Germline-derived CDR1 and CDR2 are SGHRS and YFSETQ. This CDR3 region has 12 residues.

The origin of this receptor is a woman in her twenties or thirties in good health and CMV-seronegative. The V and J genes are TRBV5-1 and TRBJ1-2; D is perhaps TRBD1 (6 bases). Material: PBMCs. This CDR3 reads CASSAGQTGYTF. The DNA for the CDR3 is TGCGCCAGCAGCGCTGGACAGACGGGCTACACCTTC.